Presented here are 15 T cell receptor beta chains from one specimen sequenced in a study of radiotherapy plus CTLA-4 blockade in lung cancer. The protocol was immunoSEQ multiplex PCR, while the TCRdb copy is restricted to in-frame clones and leaves out a portion. Here the sample spans about 93,000 clones, around nine tenths being singletons. The source material was peripheral blood, sampled from a patient treated with radiotherapy plus ipilimumab. These receptors all stem from a human donor with non-small cell lung cancer that progressed on radiotherapy plus ipilimumab.

The chain couples TRBV2 to TRBJ1-2, with a possible D match to TRBD1 (5 bases). The CDR3 totals 16 residues. V lost 0 bases and J lost 4, with 15 bases in between. CDR1 and CDR2 from the germline V gene are SNHLY and FYNNEI. CDR3 DNA: TGTGCCAGCAGTGAAGCAAGGACAAGGAAGTCCTATGGCTACACCTTC. This gives the protein CASSEARTRKSYGYTF. The full variable domain, completed using reference TRBV2 and TRBJ1-2, is EPEVTQTPSHQVTQMGQEVILRCVPISNHLYFYWYRQILGQKVEFLVSFYNNEISEKSEIFDDQFSVERPDGSNFTLKIRSTKLEDSAMYFCASSEARTRKSYGYTFGSGTRLTVV.

The rearrangement links TRBV11-3 to TRBJ1-1; possibly TRBD1 for D (5 bases). Germline CDR1 reads SGHNT; CDR2 reads YENEEA. V was shortened by 4 bases and J by 1 base, with 13 bases between the two germline ends. There are 15 residues in the CDR3. The CDR3 here is CASSSRDLKNTEAFF. DNA of the CDR3: TGTGCCAGCAGCTCCCGGGACCTAAAGAACACTGAAGCTTTCTTT.

The rearrangement uses TRBV5-1 and TRBJ2-6; TRBD1 matches 8 bases. Unmatched junction bases numbered 4, after V lost 1 base and J lost 1 base. Germline CDR1 is SGHRS and CDR2 is YFSETQ. CDR3 size: 17 residues. The CDR3 nucleotides are TGCGCCAGCAGCTTGAGTCAGGGGGCTTCTGGGGCCAACGTCCTGACTTTC. Its protein product is CASSLSQGASGANVLTF.

A remark on this clone: One end of the junction varies from germline; a read error may be responsible. Other DNA sequences in this specimen translate into the identical CDR3. This chain uses TRBV4-1 with TRBJ1-3; possibly TRBD1 for D (5 bases). Per the germline V gene, CDR1 is MGHRA and CDR2 is YSYEKL. CDR3 length: 15 residues. The CDR3 DNA sequence: TGTGCCAGCAGCCCACAGGAGACCTCTGGAAACACCATATATTTT. This sequence encodes CASSPQETSGNTIYF.

The chain couples TRBV2 to TRBJ1-4; 7 positions agree with TRBD1. The CDR3 sequence is 15 residues long. CDR1 and CDR2 (germline): SNHLY, FYNNEI. After removal of 6 bases from V and 4 bases from J, the junction contained 8 bases not matched to a gene. The CDR3 protein is CASSRNRGGNEKLFF. The CDR3 DNA reads as TGTGCCAGCAGCCGAAACAGGGGAGGTAATGAAAAACTGTTTTTT.

The V gene is TRBV2, the J gene TRBJ2-5; D might be TRBD2 (6 bases). This CDR3 is built from 15 residues. With 11 bases removed from V and 4 bases from J, the gap between germline ends came to 23 bases. Looked up from germline, CDR1 is SNHLY and CDR2 is FYNNEI. CDR3 sequence: CACLGGLEPRETQYF. The CDR3 DNA reads TGTGCCTGCCTCGGGGGTTTGGAGCCTCGAGAGACCCAGTACTTC.

This chain uses TRBV5-1 with TRBJ2-3; the D gene is possibly TRBD1 (6 bases). V gave up 3 bases and J gave up 6 bases, with 14 bases separating them. Germline-derived CDR1 and CDR2 are SGHRS and YFSETQ. The CDR3 has 14 residues. The DNA for the CDR3 is TGCGCCAGCAGCTCACAGGGTTACGGGGATACGCAGTATTTT. Encoded protein: CASSSQGYGDTQYF.

CDR3 in amino acids: CASSLGTAILLQFF. DNA of the CDR3: TGTGCCAGCAGCTTGGGGACGGCCATTTTGTTGCAGTTCTTC. The rearrangement joins TRBV5-6 to TRBJ2-1; no clear D gene. The length of the CDR3 is 14 residues. V gave up 0 bases and J gave up 12 bases, with 16 bases separating them. CDR1 SGHDT and CDR2 YYEEEE come from the germline V gene.

This rearrangement joins TRBV6-5 to TRBJ1-2; a weak D match, TRBD1 (5 bases). Looked up from germline, CDR1 is MNHEY and CDR2 is SVGAGI. This CDR3 contains 16 residues. V was trimmed by 4 bases and J by 2 bases, leaving 17 bases between them. DNA for the CDR3: TGTGCCAGCAGTTTGCTTAATGGGGGTCAGAACTATGGCTACACCTTC. This translates into CASSLLNGGQNYGYTF.

With respect to this clone: In the same sample, other DNA sequences code for this CDR3. The chain links TRBV6-1 to TRBJ1-1; 7 bases map to TRBD1. Per the germline V gene, CDR1 is MNHNS and CDR2 is SASEGT. There are 14 residues in the CDR3. V dropped 6 bases and J dropped 0; count of bases not matched to a gene: 4. As DNA, the CDR3 is TGTGCCAGCAGCGAACAGGGGATGAACACTGAAGCTTTCTTT. Residues: CASSEQGMNTEAFF.

The V call is TRBV2, the J call TRBJ2-1; D gene ambiguous. Trimming took off 6 bases at V and 10 bases at J, with 10 bases between the two ends. Germline V gene data show CDR1 as SNHLY and CDR2 as FYNNEI. This CDR3 contains 11 residues. DNA of the CDR3: TGTGCCAGCAGCGCGACCGGGGAGCAGTTCTTC. Its translation is CASSATGEQFF.

V gene TRBV19 combines with J gene TRBJ2-2, with D perhaps matching TRBD2 (5 bases). Germline CDR1 reads LNHDA; CDR2 reads SQIVND (reference sequence). The CDR3 consists of 15 residues. The V end was cut by 6 bases, the J end by 0 bases, with 11 bases between. CDR3 DNA sequence: TGTGCCAGTAGAAATAGCGCCGCGAACACCGGGGAGCTGTTTTTT. Translating it yields CASRNSAANTGELFF.

V and J are TRBV5-5 and TRBJ2-3; 9 bases fit TRBD2. Germline V gene data show CDR1 as SGHKS and CDR2 as YYEKEE (reference sequence). The trim removed 4 bases at V and 3 bases at J, leaving 3 bases unmatched. The CDR3 is 14 residues long. CDR3 sequence: CASSHSGSTDTQYF. CDR3 nucleotides: TGTGCCAGCAGCCATAGCGGGAGTACAGATACGCAGTATTTT.

The gene calls are TRBV7-2 and TRBJ1-2, with TRBD1 matching over 7 bases. Trimming removed 5 bases from V and 8 bases from J; junction bases left unmatched: 8. Germline V gene sequence: CDR1 SGHTA, CDR2 FQGNSA. The CDR3 totals 13 residues. The CDR3 DNA reads as TGTGCCAGCAGCCCCACAGGGGTTGGAGGCTACACCTTC. Its protein is CASSPTGVGGYTF.

This chain joins TRBV30 and TRBJ1-3, with 8 nucleotides matching TRBD1. V shed 4 bases and J 5 bases; nucleotides not matched to a gene: 4. Germline V gene data show CDR1 as GTSNPN and CDR2 as SVGIG (reference sequence). This CDR3 is built from 13 residues. In nucleotides, the CDR3 is TGTGCCTGGATCGGACAGGGAAGAAACACCATATATTTT. As protein: CAWIGQGRNTIYF.